The 7 T cell receptor beta chains listed next were all sequenced from one sample in a study of T cells after yellow fever vaccination. From the 5' RACE reads, TCRdb called clonotypes with MiXCR, one entry per CDR3 protein. The sample lists 150,000 to 200,000 distinct CDR3 sequences, roughly a tenth seen once, with approximately 39% in the top ten. The material was CD8+ T cells sorted from PBMCs, obtained 45 days after the yellow fever booster vaccination. Receptors were obtained from a man aged 18 to 29 who received the YFV17D yellow fever vaccine.

The rearrangement links TRBV21-1 to TRBJ1-4; the table's D call, TRBD1, has no DNA check behind it. TRBV21-1 is assigned pseudogene status. The CDR3 loop spans 15 amino acids. CDR3 sequence: CASSSRQAFNEKLFF. The CDR3 DNA reads TGTGCCAGCAGCTCCAGACAGGCCTTTAATGAAAAACTGTTTTTT.

This clonotype was picked up many times. The V call is TRBV7-2, the J call TRBJ1-1; D gene ambiguous. In germline, CDR1 is SGHTA, CDR2 FQGNSA. This CDR3 region has 16 residues. Trimming removed 6 bases from V and 5 bases from J, with 22 bases in between. The CDR3 region has the DNA TGTGCCAGCAGACTCAACACGGGCAGCTTAGAGACTGAAGCTTTCTTT. Its translation: CASRLNTGSLETEAFF.

This clonotype showed up just a few times. The CDR3 sequence: CASTPRERVQETQYF. CDR3 coding DNA: TGTGCCAGCACTCCCCGTGAGAGGGTCCAAGAGACCCAGTACTTC. The chain couples TRBV12-3 or TRBV12-4 to TRBJ2-5; D is perhaps TRBD2 (5 bases). Deletions cut 7 bases from V and 1 base from J, with 16 bases between. The CDR3 runs 15 residues.

In this sample, this clonotype turned up a few times. CDR3 region: CASSRGLLTYNEQFF. The CDR3 coding sequence is TGTGCCAGCAGCCGGGGACTGTTGACCTACAATGAGCAGTTCTTC. The chain uses TRBV5-5 and TRBJ2-1; tentatively, D is TRBD2 (6 bases). CDR1 and CDR2 (germline): SGHKS, YYEKEE (reference sequence). V lost 4 bases and J lost 2, with 13 bases in between. The CDR3 runs to 15 residues.

This clonotype came up many times. The chain is built from TRBV4-1 and TRBJ1-1, with 8 bases identical to TRBD1. From germline, CDR1 is MGHRA and CDR2 YSYEKL. The CDR3 runs to 17 residues. V shed 3 bases, J shed 5 bases, and the junction held 14 bases outside the gene matches. The DNA of the CDR3 is TGCGCCAGCAGCCATCTCGGACAGGGTGGCGGAGGAACTGAAGCTTTCTTT. Translation: CASSHLGQGGGGTEAFF.

This clonotype was observed a handful of times. This chain connects TRBV6-5 to TRBJ1-2; possible D gene TRBD1, 6 bases. The V end lost 6 bases, the J end lost 4 bases, and 12 bases lay between the germline ends. Per germline, CDR1 MNHEY and CDR2 SVGAGI. This CDR3 spans 13 amino acids. Written as DNA, the CDR3 is TGTGCCAGCAGCTCGAGGGACACCTATGGCTACACCTTC. Translation gives CASSSRDTYGYTF.

This clonotype was seen many times. This chain connects TRBV12-5 to TRBJ2-7; 9 bases fit TRBD1. The J segment lost 4 bases and the V segment lost 6 bases, leaving 10 bases of the junction unmatched. CDR1 is LGHNT, CDR2 FRNRAP, per germline. This CDR3 comprises 15 residues. The CDR3 is CASGPHRTGEYEQYF. Here the CDR3 DNA reads TGTGCTAGTGGCCCGCACCGGACAGGGGAATACGAGCAGTACTTC.